This note documents a single T cell receptor beta chain sequence. No antigen is known for it. This sample stems from a study of vaccination and CD4 T cells after COVID-19. Treatment described: roughly 11-day PBMC culture with coronavirus spike peptide pools or control peptides (ViraFEST assay). An Oncomine TCR Beta short-read assay was used to sequence the DNA from cultured CD4+ T cells. TCRdb passed the PCR reads through MiXCR, listing each CDR3 protein once. The data contain around 9,200 distinct CDR3 sequences, roughly three fifths of them singletons. The V gene lost 1 base and the J gene lost 9 bases, with 13 bases spanning the gap. The CDR3 sequence is 13 residues long. CDR1 DFQATT and CDR2 SNEGSKA come from the germline V gene (reference sequence).

The sequencing input was CD4+ T cells from blood, cultured in vitro. The genes are TRBV20-1 and TRBJ1-5; weak D call: TRBD1 (5 bases). The source is a human donor who had recovered from COVID-19. The CDR3 DNA reads as TGCAGTGCTAGAGTACAGGACTCAGGGCCCCAGCATTTT. Protein product: CSARVQDSGPQHF.